What follows are 11 T cell receptor beta chains derived from one specimen sequenced in a study of T cells expressing NK-cell markers. TCRdb reprocessed the 5' RACE reads and keeps a single row for each CDR3 protein, giving no DNA. The sample features around 470,000 distinct CDR3 sequences, with approximately 1.5% in its top ten. Source material: blood T cells: a sorted CD56 or NKG2C T cell subset, CD4+ or CD8+ T cells, or bulk PBMC T cells (not recorded which). These receptors all stem from a woman aged 45 to 65 in good health.

The chain combines TRBV2 with TRBJ2-5; the D call from TCRdb, TRBD2, cannot be confirmed without DNA. Germline V gene data show CDR1 as SNHLY and CDR2 as FYNNEI. This CDR3 region has 13 residues. CDR3 amino acids: CASKASGGETQYF.

The V and J genes are TRBV9 and TRBJ2-5; with no DNA, the TCRdb D assignment of TRBD2 cannot be verified. The CDR3 runs 13 residues. Germline V gene sequence: CDR1 SGDLS, CDR2 YYNGEE. CDR3: CASSVADLETQYF. Complete variable domain (other parts from reference TRBV9 and TRBJ2-5): DSGVTQTPKHLITATGQRVTLRCSPRSGDLSVYWYQQSLDQGLQFLIQYYNGEERAKGNILERFSAQQFPDLHSELNLSSLELGDSALYFCASSVADLETQYFGPGTRLLVL.

This rearrangement joins TRBV16 to TRBJ1-3; the D call from TCRdb, TRBD1, cannot be confirmed without DNA. The CDR3 is 16 residues long. Per the germline V gene, CDR1 is KGHSY and CDR2 is FQNENV. Here the CDR3 reads CASSQLSGATGNTIYF. The entire variable domain, with the rest obtained from reference TRBV16 and TRBJ1-3, is as follows: GEEVAQTPKHLVRGEGQKAKLYCAPIKGHSYVFWYQQVLKNEFKFLISFQNENVFDETGMPKERFSAKCLPNSPCSLEIQATKLEDSAVYFCASSQLSGATGNTIYFGEGSWLTVV.

J is TRBJ2-3 and V is TRBV24-1; the TRBD2 assignment by TCRdb is unverifiable without DNA. This CDR3 contains 19 residues. Germline V gives CDR1 KGHDR, CDR2 SFDVKD. CDR3 residues: CATSDLGLAGRGSTDTQYF.

The chain has TRBV5-1 and TRBJ2-2; there is no DNA to check the TCRdb D call of TRBD2. Germline V gene lookup returns CDR1 SGHRS and CDR2 YFSETQ. This CDR3 contains 16 residues. The CDR3 sequence: CASSSTGTRRLGELFF.

The chain employs TRBV27 and TRBJ2-3. From germline, CDR1 is MNHEY and CDR2 SMNVEV (reference sequence). The CDR3 loop spans 14 amino acids. The CDR3: CASSLSRGPDTQYF.

The V and J genes are TRBV12-3 or TRBV12-4 and TRBJ1-1; TCRdb gives TRBD1 as the D gene, but with no DNA this cannot be confirmed. The CDR3 runs 14 residues. CDR3 sequence reads: CASSFQGRSTEAFF.

CDR3 sequence: CASSQLAGISTDTQYF. The V and J genes are TRBV14 and TRBJ2-3; the TCRdb call, TRBD2, lacks DNA for checking. Germline assignment: CDR1 SGHDN and CDR2 FVKESK. The CDR3 spans 16 residues.

The rearrangement links TRBV12-3 or TRBV12-4 to TRBJ2-7; the D call from TCRdb, TRBD2, cannot be confirmed without DNA. This CDR3 has 15 amino acids. Here the CDR3 reads CASTLGLAGGDEQYF.

The V and J genes are TRBV5-1 and TRBJ2-1; with no DNA, the TCRdb D assignment of TRBD1 cannot be verified. This CDR3 comprises 16 residues. The V gene's germline CDR1 is SGHRS and CDR2 YFSETQ. The CDR3 here is CASSLAGQGARNEQFF.

V is TRBV5-1 and J is TRBJ2-5. The CDR3 loop spans 15 amino acids. In germline, CDR1 is SGHRS, CDR2 YFSETQ. The CDR3 is CASRQALGSGETQYF.